These 23 T cell receptor beta chains were sequenced from one sample in a study of cytomegalovirus exposure and HLA in healthy donors. Researchers ran the PCR with 60 Vbeta and 13 Jbeta primers. Some clones are missing from TCRdb's copy, which holds only in-frame ones; the method was immunoSEQ multiplex PCR. The table has around 200,000 clones, roughly 84% seen once; the top ten hold about 1.8%. The sample was PBMCs. These receptors originate from a man aged 50 to 60 in good health and CMV-seronegative.

This chain uses TRBV19 with TRBJ1-5; D remains ambiguous. Trimming removed 1 base from V and 6 bases from J, with 7 bases in between. Germline V gives CDR1 LNHDA, CDR2 SQIVND (reference sequence). The CDR3 length is 13 residues. The CDR3 loop reads CASSIGRVQPQHF. The CDR3 region has the DNA TGTGCCAGTAGTATAGGGAGGGTTCAGCCCCAGCATTTT.

This clone was observed once. CDR3 DNA: TGCGCCAGCAGCTTGGGGGCCACAGGGTACTACTCCTACAATGAGCAGTTCTTC. It codes for CASSLGATGYYSYNEQFF. The chain recombines TRBV5-1 with TRBJ2-1; D perhaps matches TRBD1 (6 bases). Deletions cut 0 bases from V and 0 bases from J, with 16 bases between. This CDR3 has 18 residues. Germline CDR1 SGHRS, CDR2 YFSETQ.

This chain joins TRBV6-1 and TRBJ2-1; D perhaps matches TRBD2 (5 bases). The germline V gene has CDR1 MNHNS and CDR2 SASEGT. Trimming pared 7 bases from V and 0 bases from J, leaving 13 bases between. The CDR3 spans 15 residues. In DNA form, the CDR3 reads TGTGCCAGCACCGAGGGCGGAAGCTCCTACAATGAGCAGTTCTTC. As protein: CASTEGGSSYNEQFF.

The chain joins TRBV27 to TRBJ2-2; 11 bases are a match to TRBD2. V lost 0 bases and J lost 0; bases outside the gene matches: 6. Germline loops: CDR1 MNHEY, CDR2 SMNVEV (reference sequence). CDR3 length equals 19 residues. The CDR3 sequence: CASSLSGLTSGTNTGELFF. The DNA for the CDR3 is TGTGCCAGCAGTTTATCGGGATTGACTAGCGGGACGAACACCGGGGAGCTGTTTTTT.

V is TRBV7-9 and J is TRBJ1-4; the D is unclear. This CDR3 spans 14 amino acids. V lost 4 bases to trimming and J lost 8 bases, with 14 bases between them. Germline CDR1 reads SEHNR; CDR2 reads FQNEAQ (reference sequence). CDR3 sequence: CASSSGRGREKLFF. CDR3 nucleotides: TGTGCCAGCAGCTCTGGAAGAGGGAGGGAAAAACTGTTTTTT.

The V and J genes are TRBV10-1 and TRBJ2-3, with TRBD1 as a possible D gene (6 bases). The CDR3 is 14 amino acids. Deletions cut 6 bases from V and 2 bases from J, with 12 bases between. Germline assignment: CDR1 WNHNN and CDR2 SYGVQD (reference sequence). The CDR3 here is CASSRGGTTDTQYF. The CDR3 DNA reads TGCGCCAGCAGCCGAGGGGGAACCACAGATACGCAGTATTTT.

V gene TRBV29-1 combines with J gene TRBJ2-7, with 14 bases matching TRBD2. The CDR3 length is 15 residues. Germline V gene sequence: CDR1 SQVTM, CDR2 ANQGSEA. J lost 4 bases, V lost 6 bases, and 8 bases had no gene match. CDR3 nucleotides: TGCAGCGTCGCCGGGACTAGCGGGAGAGAGTACGAGCAGTACTTC. Protein product: CSVAGTSGREYEQYF.

The chain employs TRBV18 and TRBJ2-2, with 7 bases that match TRBD1. The CDR3 loop spans 15 amino acids. Trimming cost V 5 bases and J 3 bases; bases outside gene matches: 6. Germline V gives CDR1 KGHSH, CDR2 LQKENI. The CDR3: CASSFDRVDTGELFF. CDR3 nucleotides: TGTGCCAGCTCATTCGACAGGGTCGACACCGGGGAGCTGTTTTTT.

The chain uses TRBV11-2 and TRBJ2-7; D call uncertain. Germline lookup yields CDR1 SGHAT and CDR2 FQNNGV. The V gene lost 6 bases and the J gene lost 0 bases, with 12 bases spanning the gap. This CDR3 has 14 amino acids. The CDR3 sequence: CASSYNTVSYEQYF. DNA of the CDR3: TGTGCCAGCAGTTACAATACAGTCTCCTACGAGCAGTACTTC.

This clone was recorded only once. This chain links TRBV10-3 with TRBJ2-7; TRBD1 might be the D (5 bases). Trimming left V 10 bases short and J 2 bases short, with 15 bases between. The CDR3 contains 13 residues. The germline CDR1 and CDR2 sequences are ENHRY and SYGVKD. The CDR3 DNA follows: TGTGCCACCGAAGAGCAGGGAACCTACGAGCAGTACTTC. This gives the protein CATEEQGTYEQYF.

The V and J genes are TRBV7-9 and TRBJ1-3, with 7 positions matching TRBD1. The CDR3 loop spans 15 amino acids. CDR1 SEHNR and CDR2 FQNEAQ come from the germline V gene (reference sequence). V dropped 4 bases and J dropped 2; count of bases not matched to a gene: 5. DNA for the CDR3: TGTGCCAGCAGCTCCACAGGGGTAGCTGGAAACACCATATATTTT. Translating gives CASSSTGVAGNTIYF.

The CDR3 DNA reads as TGTGCCAGCAGCTTGTTAAGCTTGGCAACTACTATTAGAAACACCGGGGAGCTGTTTTTT. As protein: CASSLLSLATTIRNTGELFF. The chain couples TRBV5-4 to TRBJ2-2; D is unresolved. The ends were cut back, 1 base at V and 2 bases at J, with 24 bases in the middle. The germline gives CDR1 SGHNT, CDR2 YYREEE (reference sequence). CDR3 length equals 20 residues.

This chain uses TRBV11-2 with TRBJ2-3; possible D gene TRBD1, 6 bases. From germline, CDR1 is SGHAT and CDR2 FQNNGV. V was pared by 1 base and J by 4 bases, with 15 bases between. The CDR3 length is 16 residues. The CDR3 DNA follows: TGTGCCAGCAGCTTAGGGGGGCGCCGCGATGCAGATACGCAGTATTTT. Amino acid sequence: CASSLGGRRDADTQYF.

V is TRBV5-4 and J is TRBJ2-1; D unclear. Germline values: CDR1 SGHNT, CDR2 YYREEE (reference sequence). The CDR3 spans 12 residues. Between the trimmed V and J ends, which lost 3 bases and 5 bases, there was a span of 6 bases. Here the CDR3 DNA reads TGTGCCAGCAGCTATCTAGACAATGAGCAGTTCTTC. Its protein is CASSYLDNEQFF.

J is TRBJ2-3 and V is TRBV5-1, with 8 bases lining up with TRBD2. The germline V gene encodes CDR1 SGHRS and CDR2 YFSETQ. The length of the CDR3 is 17 residues. J lost 1 base, V lost 0 bases, and 7 bases had no gene match. This CDR3 reads CASSLVITGGGTDTQYF. The CDR3 DNA sequence: TGCGCCAGCAGCTTGGTGATAACGGGAGGGGGCACAGATACGCAGTATTTT.

The chain has TRBV25-1 and TRBJ2-1; D may be TRBD1 (6 bases). The CDR3 covers 15 residues. V was shortened by 5 bases and J by 4 bases, with 15 bases between the two germline ends. Germline-derived CDR1 and CDR2 are MGHDK and SYGVNS. The CDR3 protein is CASSKKGHEYNEQFF. As DNA, the CDR3 is TGTGCCAGCAGTAAAAAGGGACACGAATACAATGAGCAGTTCTTC.

The chain uses TRBV30 and TRBJ1-1; tentatively, D is TRBD1 (6 bases). Looked up from germline, CDR1 is GTSNPN and CDR2 is SVGIG (reference sequence). The CDR3 contains 12 residues. V was clipped by 4 bases and J by 3 bases, with 9 bases between them. This CDR3 reads CAWNRVDTEAFF. As DNA, the CDR3 is TGTGCCTGGAACAGGGTTGACACTGAAGCTTTCTTT. Variable domain in full (rest from reference TRBV30 and TRBJ1-1): SQTIHQWPATLVQPVGSPLSLECTVEGTSNPNLYWYRQAAGRGLQLLFYSVGIGQISSEVPQNLSASRPQDRQFILSSKKLLLSDSGFYLCAWNRVDTEAFFGQGTRLTVV.

The chain's CDR3 is CASSYRPSGSSREQYF. CDR3 nucleotides: TGTGCCAGCAGTTACCGCCCTAGCGGGTCCTCCCGCGAGCAGTACTTC. This chain links TRBV6-5 with TRBJ2-7, with 8 bases matching TRBD2. The CDR3 extends over 16 amino acids. J was trimmed by 6 bases and V by 2 bases; bases with no gene match: 12. Germline V CDR1 and CDR2: MNHEY, SVGAGI.

This clone was detected only once. This sequence joins TRBV9 and TRBJ2-4, with a possible D match to TRBD1 (7 bases). V lost 4 bases, J lost 7 bases, and 18 bases lay in between. Germline CDR1 is SGDLS and CDR2 is YYNGEE. CDR3 size: 15 residues. The CDR3 spells CASSPDRPRGNIQYF. As DNA, the CDR3 is TGTGCCAGCAGCCCGGACAGGCCCCGGGGGAACATTCAGTACTTC. The entire variable domain, with the rest obtained from reference TRBV9 and TRBJ2-4, is as follows: DSGVTQTPKHLITATGQRVTLRCSPRSGDLSVYWYQQSLDQGLQFLIQYYNGEERAKGNILERFSAQQFPDLHSELNLSSLELGDSALYFCASSPDRPRGNIQYFGAGTRLSVL.

The chain carries TRBV7-8 and TRBJ2-7, with D possibly being TRBD1 (6 bases). Trimming took off 1 base at V and 5 bases at J, with 21 bases between the two ends. CDR1 SGHVS and CDR2 FQNEAQ come from the germline V gene. CDR3 length: 17 residues. The CDR3 is CASSLVGTRGNSDEQYF. The DNA for the CDR3 is TGTGCCAGCAGCTTAGTAGGGACCAGGGGCAACTCGGACGAGCAGTACTTC.

This clone has a handful of counts. The chain uses TRBV6-5 and TRBJ1-4; D unresolved. This CDR3 contains 14 residues. The V end was cut by 8 bases, the J end by 7 bases, with 17 bases between. CDR1 and CDR2 from the germline V gene are MNHEY and SVGAGI. In DNA form, the CDR3 reads TGTGCCAGCCGTGATCGAGGCAGCGGTGAAAAACTGTTTTTT. Protein sequence: CASRDRGSGEKLFF.

The chain carries TRBV27 and TRBJ2-3; 12 nucleotides agree with TRBD2. This CDR3 has 17 amino acids. J lost 2 bases, V lost 4 bases, and 7 bases had no gene match. Germline-derived CDR1 and CDR2 are MNHEY and SMNVEV (reference sequence). The CDR3 sequence: CASSSIRLAGVTDTQYF. DNA of the CDR3: TGTGCCAGCAGTTCAATACGACTAGCGGGAGTCACAGATACGCAGTATTTT.

The chain employs TRBV30 and TRBJ2-7; the D gene is possibly TRBD2 (5 bases). CDR1 is GTSNPN, CDR2 SVGIG, per germline (reference sequence). The V end was cut by 8 bases, the J end by 2 bases, with 16 bases between. CDR3 length: 13 amino acids. The DNA for the CDR3 is TGTGCCCTCTGGGAAGGGAGAACCTACGAGCAGTACTTC. The encoded protein is CALWEGRTYEQYF. Drawing the rest from reference TRBV30 and TRBJ2-7, the complete variable domain is SQTIHQWPATLVQPVGSPLSLECTVEGTSNPNLYWYRQAAGRGLQLLFYSVGIGQISSEVPQNLSASRPQDRQFILSSKKLLLSDSGFYLCALWEGRTYEQYFGPGTRLTVT.